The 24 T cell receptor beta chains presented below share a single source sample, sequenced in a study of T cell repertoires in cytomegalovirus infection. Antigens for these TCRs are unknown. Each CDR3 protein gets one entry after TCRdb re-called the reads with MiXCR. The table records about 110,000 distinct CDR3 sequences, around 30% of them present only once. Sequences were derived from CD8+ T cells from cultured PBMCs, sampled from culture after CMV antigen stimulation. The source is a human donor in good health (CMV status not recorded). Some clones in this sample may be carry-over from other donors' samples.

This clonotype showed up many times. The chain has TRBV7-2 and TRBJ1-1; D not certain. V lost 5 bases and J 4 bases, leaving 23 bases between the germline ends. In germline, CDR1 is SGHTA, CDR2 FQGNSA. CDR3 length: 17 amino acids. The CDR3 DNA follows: TGTGCCAGCAGCCTCGATCCTTCCGGGTATTTTAGCACTGAAGCTTTCTTT. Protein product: CASSLDPSGYFSTEAFF.

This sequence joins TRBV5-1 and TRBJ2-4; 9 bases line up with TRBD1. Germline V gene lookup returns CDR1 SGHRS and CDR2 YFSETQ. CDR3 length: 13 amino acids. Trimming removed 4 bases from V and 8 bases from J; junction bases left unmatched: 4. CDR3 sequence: CASSQGTGYIQYF. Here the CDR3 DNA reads TGCGCCAGCAGCCAGGGGACAGGGTACATTCAGTACTTC.

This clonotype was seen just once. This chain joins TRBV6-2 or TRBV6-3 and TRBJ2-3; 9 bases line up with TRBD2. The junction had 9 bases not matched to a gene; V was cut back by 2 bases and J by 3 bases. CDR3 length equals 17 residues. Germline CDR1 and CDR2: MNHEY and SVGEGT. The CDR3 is CASSYGPGLAHTDTQYF. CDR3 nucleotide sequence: TGTGCCAGCAGTTACGGGCCGGGACTAGCCCATACAGATACGCAGTATTTT.

The CDR3 DNA is TGTGCCAGCAGTTATGTGGCAGGGGAGACCTACACCTTC. This codes for CASSYVAGETYTF. V and J are TRBV6-6 and TRBJ1-2; possible D gene TRBD1, 6 bases. Germline CDR1 is MNHNY and CDR2 is SVGAGI (reference sequence). The CDR3 contains 13 residues. The V end lost 3 bases, the J end lost 10 bases, and 15 bases lay between the germline ends.

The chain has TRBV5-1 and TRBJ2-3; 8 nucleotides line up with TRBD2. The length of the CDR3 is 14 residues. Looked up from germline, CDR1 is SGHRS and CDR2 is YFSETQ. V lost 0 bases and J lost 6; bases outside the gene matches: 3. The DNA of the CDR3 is TGCGCCAGCAGCTTGGAAGCTAGCGGGGATACGCAGTATTTT. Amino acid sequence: CASSLEASGDTQYF.

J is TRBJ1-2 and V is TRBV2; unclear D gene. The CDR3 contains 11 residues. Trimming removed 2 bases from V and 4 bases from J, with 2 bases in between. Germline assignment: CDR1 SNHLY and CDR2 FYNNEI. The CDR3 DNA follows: TGTGCCAGCAGTGAAAGCTATGGCTACACCTTC. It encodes CASSESYGYTF. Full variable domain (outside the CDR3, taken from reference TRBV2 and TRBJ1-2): EPEVTQTPSHQVTQMGQEVILRCVPISNHLYFYWYRQILGQKVEFLVSFYNNEISEKSEIFDDQFSVERPDGSNFTLKIRSTKLEDSAMYFCASSESYGYTFGSGTRLTVV.

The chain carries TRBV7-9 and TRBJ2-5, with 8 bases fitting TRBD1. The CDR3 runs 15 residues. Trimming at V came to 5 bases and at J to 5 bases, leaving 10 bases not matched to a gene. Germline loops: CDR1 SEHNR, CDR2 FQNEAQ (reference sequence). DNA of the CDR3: TGTGCCAGCAGCCACCGGACAGGGAAAATCGAGACCCAGTACTTC. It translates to CASSHRTGKIETQYF.

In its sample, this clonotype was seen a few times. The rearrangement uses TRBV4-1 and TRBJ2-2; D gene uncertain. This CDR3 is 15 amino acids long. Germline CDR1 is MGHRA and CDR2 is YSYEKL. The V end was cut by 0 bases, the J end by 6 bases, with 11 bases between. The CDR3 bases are TGCGCCAGCAGCCAAGAGAAGGGCCCGGCCGGGGAGCTGTTTTTT. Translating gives CASSQEKGPAGELFF.

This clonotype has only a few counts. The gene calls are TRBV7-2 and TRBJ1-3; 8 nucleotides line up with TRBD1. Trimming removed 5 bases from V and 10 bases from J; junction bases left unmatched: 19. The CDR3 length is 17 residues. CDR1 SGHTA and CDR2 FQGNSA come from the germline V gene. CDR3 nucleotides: TGTGCCAGCAGCCCTCCGATGTTGGACAGGGTGGAGGATACCATATATTTT. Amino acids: CASSPPMLDRVEDTIYF.

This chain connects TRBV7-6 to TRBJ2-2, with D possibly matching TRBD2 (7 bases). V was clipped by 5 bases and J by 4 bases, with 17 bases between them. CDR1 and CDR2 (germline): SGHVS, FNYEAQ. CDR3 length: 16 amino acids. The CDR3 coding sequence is TGTGCCAGCAGCACCGGGGGGCCCGGGAGCACCGGGGAGCTGTTTTTT. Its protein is CASSTGGPGSTGELFF.

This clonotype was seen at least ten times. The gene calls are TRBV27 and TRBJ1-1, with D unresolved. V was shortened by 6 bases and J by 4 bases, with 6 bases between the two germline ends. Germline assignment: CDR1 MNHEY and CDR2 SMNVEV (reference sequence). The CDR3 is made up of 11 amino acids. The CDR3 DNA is TGTGCCAGCAGGCTGGGCACTGAAGCTTTCTTT. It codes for CASRLGTEAFF.

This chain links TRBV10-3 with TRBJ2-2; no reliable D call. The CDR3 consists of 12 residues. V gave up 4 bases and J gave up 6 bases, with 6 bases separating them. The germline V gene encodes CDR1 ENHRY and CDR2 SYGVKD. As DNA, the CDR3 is TGTGCCATCAGTGCCAGCCCCGGGGAGCTGTTTTTT. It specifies CAISASPGELFF.

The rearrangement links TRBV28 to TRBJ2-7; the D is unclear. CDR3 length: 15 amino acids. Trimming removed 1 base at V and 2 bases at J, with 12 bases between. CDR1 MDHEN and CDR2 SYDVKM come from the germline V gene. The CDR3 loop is CASSLFGSPTYEQYF. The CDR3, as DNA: TGTGCCAGCAGTTTATTCGGTTCGCCCACCTACGAGCAGTACTTC.

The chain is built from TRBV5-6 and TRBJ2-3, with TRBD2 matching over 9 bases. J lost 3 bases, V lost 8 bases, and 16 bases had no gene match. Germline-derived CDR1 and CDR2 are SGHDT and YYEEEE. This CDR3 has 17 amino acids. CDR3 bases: TGTGCCAGTCGGAGTGGGCTAGCGGGGTTGTGGACAGATACGCAGTATTTT. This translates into CASRSGLAGLWTDTQYF.

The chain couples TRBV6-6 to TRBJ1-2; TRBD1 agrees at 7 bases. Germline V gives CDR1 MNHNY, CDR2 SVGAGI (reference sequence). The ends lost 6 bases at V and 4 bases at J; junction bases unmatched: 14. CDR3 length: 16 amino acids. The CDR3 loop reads CASSFGTDGSGYGYTF. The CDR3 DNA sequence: TGTGCCAGCAGCTTCGGGACAGACGGATCGGGCTATGGCTACACCTTC.

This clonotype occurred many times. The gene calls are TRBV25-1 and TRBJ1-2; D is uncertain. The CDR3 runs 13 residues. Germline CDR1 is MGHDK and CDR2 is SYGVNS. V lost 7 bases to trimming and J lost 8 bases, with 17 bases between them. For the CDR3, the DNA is TGTGCCAGCACCCTTGGGGAGGGTCTCGGCTACACCTTC. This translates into CASTLGEGLGYTF.

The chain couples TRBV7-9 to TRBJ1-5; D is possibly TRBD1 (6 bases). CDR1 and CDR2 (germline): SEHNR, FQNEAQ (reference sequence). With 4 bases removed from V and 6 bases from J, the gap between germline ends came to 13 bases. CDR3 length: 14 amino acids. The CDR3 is CASSSTGTFQPQHF. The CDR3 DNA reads TGTGCCAGCAGCTCGACAGGAACTTTTCAGCCCCAGCATTTT.

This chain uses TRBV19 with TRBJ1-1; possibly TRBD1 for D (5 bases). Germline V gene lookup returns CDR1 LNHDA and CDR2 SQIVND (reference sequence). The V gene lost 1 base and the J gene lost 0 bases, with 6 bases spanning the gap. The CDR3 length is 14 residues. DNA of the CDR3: TGTGCCAGTAGTATAGGACAGTTGAACACTGAAGCTTTCTTT. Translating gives CASSIGQLNTEAFF.

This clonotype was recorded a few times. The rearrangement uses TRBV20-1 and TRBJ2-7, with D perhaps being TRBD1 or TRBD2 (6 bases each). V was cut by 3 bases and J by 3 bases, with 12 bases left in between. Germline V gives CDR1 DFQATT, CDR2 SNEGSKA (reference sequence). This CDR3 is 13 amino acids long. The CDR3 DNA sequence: TGCAGTGCTAGGGGGGGCAGGGGCTACGAGCAGTACTTC. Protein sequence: CSARGGRGYEQYF.

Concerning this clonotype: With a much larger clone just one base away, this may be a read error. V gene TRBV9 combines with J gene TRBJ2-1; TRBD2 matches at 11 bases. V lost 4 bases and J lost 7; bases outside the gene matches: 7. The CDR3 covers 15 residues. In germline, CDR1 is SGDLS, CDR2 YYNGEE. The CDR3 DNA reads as TGTGCCAGCAGCCCTTGGGCTAGCGGGAGGAATGAGCAGTTCTTC. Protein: CASSPWASGRNEQFF.

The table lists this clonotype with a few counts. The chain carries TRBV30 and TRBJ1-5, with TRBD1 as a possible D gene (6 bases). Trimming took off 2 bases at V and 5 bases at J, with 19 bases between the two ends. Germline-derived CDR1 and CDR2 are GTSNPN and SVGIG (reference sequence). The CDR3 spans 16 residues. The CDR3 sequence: CAWSTFPGHMHQPQHF. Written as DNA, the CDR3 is TGTGCCTGGAGTACATTTCCGGGACACATGCATCAGCCCCAGCATTTT.

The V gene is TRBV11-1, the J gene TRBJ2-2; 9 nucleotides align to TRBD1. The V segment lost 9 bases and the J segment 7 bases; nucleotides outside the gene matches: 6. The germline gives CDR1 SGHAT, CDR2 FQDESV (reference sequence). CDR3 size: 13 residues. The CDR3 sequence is CASTTGGIGELFF. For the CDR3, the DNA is TGTGCCAGTACTACAGGGGGCATCGGGGAGCTGTTTTTT.

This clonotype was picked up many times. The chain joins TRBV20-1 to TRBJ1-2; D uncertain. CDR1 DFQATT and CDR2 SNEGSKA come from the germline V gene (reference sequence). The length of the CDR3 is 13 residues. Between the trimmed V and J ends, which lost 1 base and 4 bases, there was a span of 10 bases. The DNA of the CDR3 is TGCAGTGCTAGAGGTTCCGGGGTCTATGGCTACACCTTC. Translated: CSARGSGVYGYTF.

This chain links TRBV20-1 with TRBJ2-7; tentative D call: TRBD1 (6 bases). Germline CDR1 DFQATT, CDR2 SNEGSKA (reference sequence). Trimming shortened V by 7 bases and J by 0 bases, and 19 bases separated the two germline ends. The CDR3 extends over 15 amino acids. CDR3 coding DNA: TGCAGTGTCAGGGGAGACGGGGCGATCTCCTACGAGCAGTACTTC. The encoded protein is CSVRGDGAISYEQYF.